This TCR beta chain was captured in a study of T cells after yellow fever vaccination. This clonotype was counted many times. As yet, its antigen is unknown. A single record per CDR3 protein comes from TCRdb applying MiXCR to the 5' RACE reads. In the table there are 610,000 or so distinct CDR3 sequences, around an eighth of which are singletons. Study outcomes and limitations: Across the CD4 and CD8 compartments, a small share of clonotypes was present in both.

The sample was PBMCs, taken on the day of the yellow fever booster vaccination. The TCR sequence derives from a young man who received the YFV17D yellow fever vaccine.

The CDR3 loop reads CASSRGLGEAFF. The CDR3 nucleotides are TGTGCCAGCAGCCGCGGTTTGGGGGAAGCTTTCTTT. The chain is built from TRBV5-6 and TRBJ1-1; D is unresolved. This CDR3 has 12 residues. From germline, CDR1 is SGHDT and CDR2 YYEEEE. V was shortened by 4 bases and J by 8 bases, with 12 bases between the two germline ends.